This T cell receptor (beta chain) is drawn from a study of T cell responses to AZD1222 COVID-19 vaccine (dated by TCRdb to about 2021). With regard to the full study: TCR sequencing was performed for approximately 240 trial participants, of whom around 210 were given two doses of AZD1222 and approximately 25 were given two doses of MenACWY control vaccine. Enrollment into the trials was organized by age into subgroups of 18-55, 56-69 and 70-plus years, and those subgroups contained about 160, 30 and 59 TCR-sequenced participants, respectively. General study outcomes and caveats: In the small 56-69-year group, the increase in depth fell short of significance, most likely because of low power. A significant rise in spike-specific TCR breadth and depth was observed after two AZD1222 doses relative to day 0 and relative to MenACWY recipients. Participants were mostly white British, with more females than males. The authors suggested clonal diversity may have been underestimated. The vaccine-associated CD4 TCRs covered the entire spike protein, and the dominant responses fell in regions 160-218 and 743-854. Only six or seven AZD1222 recipients were SARS-CoV-2 seropositive at baseline, limiting conclusions about previously exposed vaccinees. Reportedly, close to half of the unique spike-specific TCRs recognized epitopes lying outside the regions that are mutated in the B.1.351 and B.1.1.7 variants. No day 14 peak-response samples were available, so repertoires were characterized only after the peak T cell response.

Measured from the cysteine to the phenylalanine, the CDR3 is 13 residues long. Kept here is only the CDR3 DNA, which spans 39 bases and is read in frame from base 1. From the germline V gene, CDR1 is MDHEN and CDR2 is SYDVKM. Deletion took 4 bases off V and 7 bases off J, with a span of 13 bases between the germline ends. Concerning this clone itself: Its antigen is currently not known. One base away there is no much larger clone; base qualities are not given.

The CDR3 regions of human TCRbeta chains were analyzed by immunosequencing. The study's own analysis went as follows. TCRs in the repertoires were matched against a reference library of SARS-CoV-2-specific TCRs that had been generated with the MIRA antigen-specificity platform. Breadth meant the fraction of unique TCRs that were SARS-CoV-2-associated, whereas depth meant the fraction of total T cells that were SARS-CoV-2-associated. Each spike-specific TCR was assigned to its reactive spike region and to a CD4 or CD8 class using the MIRA data. Log10-transformed breadth and depth values were compared by one-way ANOVA with Sidak's multiple comparisons tests. Drawn from immuneACCESS, this table holds only the in-frame rearrangements with V and J called that TCRdb kept. Clones are partly lost; checked studies trace under half to an unresolved V gene and leave the rest unexplained. That table is the source of V, J and clone size, and D and trimming were worked out from the DNA. The sample table shows fewer than 200,000 clones, and 92% are seen once. The top ten clones comprise 4% to 5.5% of the sample.

Explained via the paper, the time point label denotes: baseline before first vaccination. Read against the paper, the sample's treatment or condition label means: meningococcal conjugate vaccine given as trial control. Vaccinee samples were obtained from the UK trials COV001 and COV002, which included a single-blind randomized controlled phase 2/3 trial of AZD1222 (ChAdOx1 nCoV-19) in healthy adults. For TCRbeta chain sequencing, PBMC samples from trial participants were taken at day 0 and at day 28 after the second dose. The specimen was peripheral blood, collected on day 0 of MenACWY control vaccination. This receptor was obtained from an adult in good health. This sequence uses TRBV28 and TRBJ1-2; matching of 6 bases hints at TRBD1 as the D gene. The nucleotides read TGTGCCAGCAGTTCCGGACAGAGACTTGGCTACACCTTC. Its amino acids are CASSSGQRLGYTF.